One and the same sample provided the 23 T cell receptor beta chains below, sequenced in a study of cytotoxic CD8 clonotypes in ibrutinib-treated CLL. The repertoire was sequenced with immunoSEQ multiplex PCR; TCRdb's copy has only in-frame clones and lacks some. The sample lists approximately 280,000 clones; roughly 76% were seen once. The sample in question was PBMCs, obtained at disease progression, from a patient treated with ibrutinib. The receptors come from a human donor with chronic lymphocytic leukemia.

The chain employs TRBV4-2 and TRBJ2-1, with 11 positions matching TRBD1. The germline gives CDR1 LGHNA, CDR2 YNFKEQ. The CDR3 has 15 residues. Losses at the gene ends were 3 bases for V and 10 bases for J; bases not matched to a gene: 8. The CDR3 DNA follows: TGTGCCAGCAGCCATGAGGACAGGGGGCAGGGGGAGCAGTTCTTC. Its translation is CASSHEDRGQGEQFF.

The chain employs TRBV5-4 and TRBJ2-7, with D uncertain. The germline gives CDR1 SGHNT, CDR2 YYREEE (reference sequence). This CDR3 has 13 amino acids. V gave up 4 bases and J gave up 7 bases, with 15 bases separating them. The CDR3 spells CASSPHIVGEQYF. As DNA, the CDR3 is TGTGCCAGCAGCCCTCACATTGTTGGGGAGCAGTACTTC.

Remarks on this clone: The junction does not match germline at one end; this may be a read error. This chain uses TRBV7-9 with TRBJ2-7, with TRBD2 matching over 13 bases. Germline lookup yields CDR1 SEHNR and CDR2 FQNEAQ (reference sequence). The CDR3 runs 13 residues. The CDR3 loop reads CASSLGTSGREHF. Written as DNA, the CDR3 is TGTGCCAGCAGCTTAGGTACTAGCGGGAGGGAACACTTC. The full variable domain, rest sourced from reference TRBV7-9 and TRBJ2-7, is DTGVSQNPRHKITKRGQNVTFRCDPISEHNRLYWYRQTLGQGPEFLTYFQNEAQLEKSRLLSDRFSAERPKGSFSTLEIQRTEQGDSAMYLCASSLGTSGREHFGPGTRLTVT.

This rearrangement joins TRBV28 to TRBJ2-7, with 7 bases matching TRBD1. V was clipped by 3 bases and J by 6 bases; unmatched bases: 11. The CDR3 runs to 15 residues. The V gene's germline CDR1 is MDHEN and CDR2 SYDVKM. The CDR3 bases are TGTGCCAGCAGTTTTGGCCAAACAGGGGTTGTCGAGCAGTACTTC. It encodes CASSFGQTGVVEQYF.

This clone was seen at least ten times. CDR3 nucleotides: TGTGCCAGTAAGGCGGGATACCACTACGAGCAGTACTTC. Protein sequence: CASKAGYHYEQYF. The rearrangement links TRBV19 to TRBJ2-7, with a tentative D call TRBD2 (6 bases). The CDR3 is 13 amino acids. Germline V gene sequence: CDR1 LNHDA, CDR2 SQIVND (reference sequence). Deletions cut 7 bases from V and 3 bases from J, with 13 bases between.

The chain uses TRBV2 and TRBJ2-3; 9 nucleotides agree with TRBD2. Per the germline V gene, CDR1 is SNHLY and CDR2 is FYNNEI. Unmatched junction bases numbered 3, after V lost 7 bases and J lost 1 base. This CDR3 spans 14 amino acids. CDR3 region: CASTGGRGTDTQYF. Here the CDR3 DNA reads TGTGCCAGCACCGGCGGGAGGGGCACAGATACGCAGTATTTT.

This chain uses TRBV6-1 with TRBJ1-2; 9 nucleotides line up with TRBD1. Germline V gene sequence: CDR1 MNHNS, CDR2 SASEGT. J gave up 2 bases and V 2 bases, and 3 bases lay outside the gene matches. The length of the CDR3 is 15 residues. CDR3 in amino acids: CASSEITGGNYGYTF. The DNA of the CDR3 is TGTGCCAGCAGTGAAATCACAGGGGGCAACTATGGCTACACCTTC.

J is TRBJ1-6 and V is TRBV6-1; D ambiguous. Per germline, CDR1 MNHNS and CDR2 SASEGT. The CDR3 runs 13 residues. The V end lost 6 bases, the J end lost 7 bases, and 10 bases lay between the germline ends. CDR3 DNA: TGTGCCAGCAGCCCCCCCGGGAATTCACCCCTCCACTTT. Encoded protein: CASSPPGNSPLHF.

This sequence joins TRBV25-1 and TRBJ2-5; possibly TRBD1 for D (6 bases). V was clipped by 3 bases and J by 5 bases, with 13 bases between them. The CDR3 is 14 residues long. Germline V gene sequence: CDR1 MGHDK, CDR2 SYGVNS. The CDR3 nucleotides are TGTGCCAGCAGTGACACAGGGTTTAGTGAGACCCAGTACTTC. It codes for CASSDTGFSETQYF.

The chain couples TRBV9 to TRBJ2-2, with D possibly called TRBD1 or TRBD2 (6 bases each). Germline V gene lookup returns CDR1 SGDLS and CDR2 YYNGEE. The ends were cut back, 6 bases at V and 10 bases at J, with 16 bases in the middle. This CDR3 contains 13 residues. The CDR3 DNA sequence: TGTGCCAGCAATAACAGGGAGGCCCCGGAGCTGTTTTTT. Translated, it gives CASNNREAPELFF.

The CDR3 spells CASSNRGGPEAFF. The DNA of the CDR3 is TGTGCCAGTAGCAACCGGGGGGGCCCTGAAGCTTTCTTT. This chain connects TRBV19 to TRBJ1-1; the D gene is possibly TRBD1 (6 bases). The V end lost 6 bases, the J end lost 6 bases, and 14 bases lay between the germline ends. CDR3 length: 13 amino acids. Germline CDR1 LNHDA, CDR2 SQIVND (reference sequence).

This sequence joins TRBV7-7 and TRBJ2-7; TRBD1 aligns across 9 bases. V was pared by 4 bases and J by 7 bases, with 8 bases of the junction left unmatched. This CDR3 has 14 residues. CDR1 SSHAT and CDR2 FNYEAQ come from the germline V gene (reference sequence). The CDR3 nucleotides are TGTGCCAGCAGCTCTGGGACAGGGACTGGGGAGCAGTACTTC. It encodes CASSSGTGTGEQYF. The whole variable domain, filled in from reference TRBV7-7 and TRBJ2-7, reads GAGVSQSPRYKVTKRGQDVTLRCDPISSHATLYWYQQALGQGPEFLTYFNYEAQPDKSGLPSDRFSAERPEGSISTLTIQRTEQRDSAMYRCASSSGTGTGEQYFGPGTRLTVT.

This clone was seen only once. The chain couples TRBV9 to TRBJ2-7; D is unclear. Germline CDR1 is SGDLS and CDR2 is YYNGEE. The CDR3 length is 15 residues. V was clipped by 4 bases and J by 4 bases, with 18 bases between them. The CDR3 DNA reads TGTGCCAGCAGCCCAACGGGTACACCCCGATACGAGCAGTACTTC. Encoded protein: CASSPTGTPRYEQYF.

The CDR3: CATSRVEGSEQYF. The CDR3 nucleotides read TGTGCCACCAGCAGAGTAGAGGGAAGCGAGCAGTACTTC. The V gene is TRBV15, the J gene TRBJ2-7; a possible D gene is TRBD2 (5 bases). CDR3 length: 13 residues. V lost 1 base and J 6 bases, leaving 10 bases between the germline ends. Germline lookup yields CDR1 LNHNV and CDR2 YYDKDF (reference sequence).

V is TRBV7-8 and J is TRBJ1-5; no reliable D call. In germline, CDR1 is SGHVS, CDR2 FQNEAQ. The CDR3 consists of 20 residues. V lost 5 bases, J lost 4 bases, and 30 bases lay in between. The CDR3: CASSPENWGGRWLVNQPQHF. CDR3 sequence (DNA): TGTGCCAGCAGCCCCGAGAATTGGGGAGGGAGATGGCTGGTGAATCAGCCCCAGCATTTT.

V gene TRBV28 combines with J gene TRBJ2-2; D might be TRBD1 or TRBD2, each matching 6 bases. This CDR3 contains 16 residues. Germline CDR1 and CDR2: MDHEN and SYDVKM. The V and J ends lost 3 bases and 0 bases respectively, with 11 bases between them. The chain's CDR3 is CASSLAGHPNTGELFF. CDR3 DNA: TGTGCCAGCAGTTTGGCGGGACACCCGAACACCGGGGAGCTGTTTTTT.

This chain joins TRBV27 and TRBJ2-1; D not certain. CDR1 and CDR2 from the germline V gene are MNHEY and SMNVEV (reference sequence). Deletions cut 2 bases from V and 10 bases from J, with 9 bases between. The CDR3 is 12 residues long. CDR3 nucleotides: TGTGCCAGCAGTTTAAAGCCATGGGAGCAGTTCTTC. It encodes CASSLKPWEQFF.

The chain recombines TRBV11-3 with TRBJ2-4; a possible D gene is TRBD2 (5 bases). Germline V gives CDR1 SGHNT, CDR2 YENEEA. V was trimmed by 3 bases and J by 0 bases, leaving 15 bases between them. This CDR3 has 17 residues. CDR3 nucleotide sequence: TGTGCCAGCAGCTTCTCATGGGGAGCCCTAGCCAAAAACATTCAGTACTTC. Residues: CASSFSWGALAKNIQYF.

The chain recombines TRBV5-4 with TRBJ2-7, with D perhaps matching TRBD2 (6 bases). The CDR3 consists of 11 residues. Trimming cost V 3 bases and J 9 bases, with 10 bases left between them. Germline values: CDR1 SGHNT, CDR2 YYREEE (reference sequence). In DNA form, the CDR3 reads TGTGCCAGCAGCTCGTATAGCGGGCAGTACTTC. Translating it yields CASSSYSGQYF.

The gene calls are TRBV10-3 and TRBJ2-5; TRBD1 matches at 9 bases. V lost 3 bases and J lost 5; bases outside the gene matches: 10. This CDR3 has 16 residues. The germline V gene has CDR1 ENHRY and CDR2 SYGVKD. Here the CDR3 DNA reads TGTGCCATCAGTGACCTCTACAGGGGGCTGGGGGAGACCCAGTACTTC. This translates into CAISDLYRGLGETQYF.

The chain couples TRBV5-1 to TRBJ2-7; D is possibly TRBD1 (5 bases). The CDR3 has 13 residues. Germline loops: CDR1 SGHRS, CDR2 YFSETQ. V was trimmed by 1 base and J by 5 bases, leaving 10 bases between them. CDR3 region: CASSLLTGHEQYF. The CDR3 bases are TGCGCCAGCAGCTTGCTTACAGGTCACGAGCAGTACTTC.

The V call is TRBV4-1, the J call TRBJ1-6; the D gene is possibly TRBD1 (5 bases). The germline V gene has CDR1 MGHRA and CDR2 YSYEKL. CDR3 length equals 16 residues. Deletions cut 5 bases from V and 7 bases from J, with 18 bases between. The CDR3 coding sequence is TGCGCCAGCAGCGATCAAGGAGGACACCGAAATTCACCCCTCCACTTT. Amino acid sequence: CASSDQGGHRNSPLHF.

There are a few counts of this clone. This chain uses TRBV4-2 with TRBJ2-3; D is perhaps TRBD2 (5 bases). The CDR3 has 15 residues. Germline lookup yields CDR1 LGHNA and CDR2 YNFKEQ. V lost 4 bases and J 3 bases, leaving 14 bases between the germline ends. CDR3 region: CASSLTRVVTDTQYF. The CDR3 DNA follows: TGTGCCAGCAGCCTCACGAGGGTGGTAACAGATACGCAGTATTTT.